This TCR beta chain was sequenced during a study of T cell responses to AZD1222 COVID-19 vaccine (dated by TCRdb to the early 2020s). In the study overall: TCR sequencing covered approximately 230 trial participants: roughly 200 given two doses of AZD1222 and about 26 given two doses of MenACWY control vaccine. Trial participants were enrolled by age into 18-55, 56-69 and 70-plus year subgroups, with about 150, 28 and 57 TCR-sequenced participants respectively. What the work shows at the level of the full study, not this receptor alone: Most participants were white British and females outnumbered males, and the authors suggested that clonal diversity may have been underestimated. After two AZD1222 doses, both the breadth and the depth of spike-specific TCRs were significantly higher than at day 0 and than in MenACWY recipients. Because no samples from the day 14 peak response were available, repertoires could be characterized only after the peak T cell response. Reportedly, almost half of the unique spike-specific TCRs recognized epitopes lying outside the regions that are mutated in the B.1.351 and B.1.1.7 variants. Vaccine-associated CD4 TCRs spanned the whole spike protein, with dominant responses in regions 160-218 and 743-854. In the small 56-69-year group, the increase in depth fell short of significance, most likely because of low power. Conclusions about previously exposed vaccinees were limited because only a handful of AZD1222 recipients were SARS-CoV-2 seropositive at baseline.

The CDR3 regions of human TCRbeta chains were analyzed by immunosequencing. On the authors' methods: Repertoire TCRs were matched against a reference library of SARS-CoV-2-specific TCRs generated with the MIRA antigen-specificity platform. Breadth was defined as the fraction of unique TCRs that were SARS-CoV-2-associated, and depth was defined as the fraction of total T cells that were SARS-CoV-2-associated. Using the MIRA data, each spike-specific TCR was assigned both to the spike region to which the TCR was reactive and to a CD4 or CD8 class. Log10-transformed breadth and depth values were compared by one-way ANOVA with Sidak's multiple comparisons tests. Drawn from immuneACCESS, this table holds only the in-frame rearrangements with V and J called that TCRdb kept. Clones are partly lost; checked studies trace under half to an unresolved V gene and leave the rest unexplained. From that table come the V and J calls and clone size; the DNA was used to work out D and trimming. The sample includes 98,000 or so clones, with about nine tenths observed a single time. Less than 4% of the sample is in the top ten clones.

Remarks on this clone: Its antigen is still unknown. Base qualities are not recorded, but no much larger clone differs from it by a single base.

V has 5 bases trimmed and J has 4 bases trimmed; junction bases matching no gene number 5. The germline V gene (reference sequence) provides CDR1 LNHDA and CDR2 SQIVND. The CDR3 contains 13 residues, cysteine and phenylalanine counted. Here the CDR3 DNA is all that survives: 39 bases in frame from base 1. The label giving this sample's time point can be read as: baseline before first vaccination. The treatment or condition label, as the study defines it: meningococcal conjugate vaccine given as trial control. Samples from vaccinated people were obtained from the UK trials COV001 and COV002, which included a single-blind randomized controlled phase 2/3 trial of AZD1222 (ChAdOx1 nCoV-19) in healthy adults. Trial participant PBMC samples were collected at day 0 and day 28 after the second dose for TCRbeta chain sequencing.

The material was peripheral blood, obtained on day 0 of MenACWY control vaccination. The chain employs TRBV19 and TRBJ2-7, with 7 middle bases fitting TRBD1. This receptor was taken from an adult in good health. This receptor has the CDR3 CASSQQGKYEQYF. The DNA sequence is as follows: TGTGCCAGTAGTCAACAGGGGAAGTACGAGCAGTACTTC.